This T cell receptor (beta chain) was identified during a study of cytomegalovirus exposure and HLA in healthy donors. The CDR3 extends over 15 amino acids. The germline V gene has CDR1 MNHNS and CDR2 SASEGT. J was trimmed by 4 bases and V by 6 bases; bases with no gene match: 6. Only one count was recorded for this clone. Primers included in the PCR were 60 Vbeta and 13 Jbeta primers. Profiling relied on immunoSEQ multiplex PCR, and the TCRdb table lists in-frame clones only, not all of them. In the table there are more than 110,000 clones, about three quarters of which are singletons. The sample consisted of PBMCs. J is TRBJ2-6 and V is TRBV6-1; 7 nucleotides align to TRBD1. The TCR comes from a woman in her thirties in good health and CMV-seronegative. Here the CDR3 reads CASSVQGNGANVLTF. Written as DNA, the CDR3 is TGTGCCAGCAGCGTACAGGGGAACGGGGCCAACGTCCTGACTTTC.